This T cell receptor beta chain stems from a study of cytomegalovirus exposure and HLA in healthy donors. V dropped 1 base and J dropped 5; count of bases not matched to a gene: 8. The CDR3 sequence is 15 residues long. Study-wide points: CMV serostatus stood as the only immune exposure information on hand.

This clone came up a few times. Antigen: not known. Primers: 60 Vbeta forward and 13 Jbeta reverse. Generated by immunoSEQ multiplex PCR, the TCRdb table keeps only in-frame clones and is missing some. The sample consists of about 140,000 clones, approximately 65% of them appearing once. The sequenced sample was PBMCs. V usage is TRBV5-3 and J usage is TRBJ2-5; 7 bases are a match to TRBD2. TRBV5-3 is an ORF, with its function uncertain. The TCR comes from a woman between 55 and 75 years old in good health and CMV-seronegative. CDR3 bases: TGTGCCAGAAGCTTGTACGGGACTAAGCGTGAGACCCAGTACTTC. Encoded protein: CARSLYGTKRETQYF.